Listed below are T cell receptor beta chains from one sample, sequenced in a study of response to subunit inactivated influenza vaccine. TCRdb called the RT-PCR reads again in MiXCR, with one record for every CDR3 protein. Among hundreds of thousands of distinct CDR3 sequences listed, 15% to 19% were seen once. This specimen consisted of PBMCs from blood, obtained 11 to 12 days after vaccination. The receptors come from a man aged 50-59 years who received an inactivated influenza vaccine. Each CDR3 is given with its conserved first and last residue. D genes are given only for firm matches. Some rows mark clone size as missing; the rest say once, few, many or name a class of expanded clone.

v_gene	j_gene	d_gene	abundance	CDR3aa	CDR3nt
TRBV6-2/TRBV6-3	TRBJ2-5	TRBD1	.	CASRRPGTGPRETQYF	TGTGCCAGCAGGAGACCAGGGACAGGGCCCCGGGAGACCCAGTACTTC
TRBV7-9	TRBJ2-1	.	few	CAMAEGGSYNEQFF	TGTGCCATGGCCGAGGGGGGCTCCTACAATGAGCAGTTCTTC
TRBV20-1	TRBJ2-1	.	few	CSASPFANEQFF	TGCAGTGCTAGTCCGTTTGCCAATGAGCAGTTCTTC
TRBV6-2/TRBV6-3	TRBJ2-6	.	few	CAARGSGANVLTF	TGTGCCGCACGAGGCTCTGGGGCCAACGTCCTGACTTTC
TRBV21-1	TRBJ2-3	.	.	CASSHKPQPTDTQYF	TGTGCCAGCAGCCACAAACCACAGCCCACAGATACGCAGTATTTT
TRBV28	TRBJ2-1	.	.	CASSVLGPTNEQFF	TGTGCCAGCAGTGTCTTGGGACCTACGAATGAGCAGTTCTTC
TRBV5-1	TRBJ2-2	TRBD1	many	CASTGQGASGELFF	TGCGCCAGCACCGGACAGGGGGCTTCCGGGGAGCTGTTTTTT
TRBV9	TRBJ2-3	.	.	CASSPGTHSTDTQYF	TGTGCCAGCAGCCCCGGGACTCACAGCACAGATACGCAGTATTTT
TRBV5-1	TRBJ2-2	.	many	CASSLDSGELFF	TGCGCCAGCAGCCTTGACTCCGGGGAGCTGTTTTTT
TRBV5-1	TRBJ1-1	TRBD1	many	CASSLRLTGSGEAFF	TGCGCCAGCAGCTTGCGCCTGACAGGGTCGGGTGAAGCTTTCTTT
TRBV20-1	TRBJ2-1	TRBD2	many	CSATPGAGGRNEQFF	TGCAGTGCCACCCCCGGCGCGGGGGGGCGGAATGAGCAGTTCTTC
TRBV5-1	TRBJ2-7	.	many	CASSLVTGDYEQYF	TGCGCCAGCAGCTTGGTTACGGGGGACTACGAGCAGTACTTC
TRBV4-3	TRBJ2-7	TRBD2	.	CASSQEELAGVYEQYF	TGCGCCAGCAGCCAAGAGGAGCTAGCGGGAGTCTACGAGCAGTACTTC
TRBV7-3	TRBJ1-1	.	few	CASSETVFSEAFF	TGTGCCAGCAGCGAGACAGTTTTCTCTGAAGCTTTCTTT
TRBV7-2	TRBJ1-4	TRBD1	few	CASSLAGQGAAANEKLFF	TGTGCCAGCAGCTTAGCAGGCCAGGGGGCGGCGGCTAATGAAAAACTGTTTTTT
TRBV20-1	TRBJ2-7	TRBD2	.	CSAPTSGRVYEQYF	TGCAGTGCCCCCACTAGCGGGAGGGTGTACGAGCAGTACTTC
TRBV7-3	TRBJ2-2	TRBD2	few	CASSLLAGGMNTGELFF	TGTGCCAGCAGCTTACTTGCGGGAGGGATGAACACCGGGGAGCTGTTTTTT
TRBV7-6	TRBJ2-1	TRBD2	few	CASSWGGTGVHEQFF	TGTGCCAGCTCCTGGGGAGGGACCGGGGTCCATGAGCAGTTCTTC
TRBV29-1	TRBJ2-5	TRBD1	few	CSGLTGGAETQYF	TGCAGCGGATTAACAGGGGGCGCGGAGACCCAGTACTTC
TRBV7-2	TRBJ2-7	.	few	CASSWGPTAYSYEQYF	TGTGCCAGCAGCTGGGGACCAACCGCATATTCCTACGAGCAGTACTTC
TRBV11-2	TRBJ2-7	.	few	CASSLGYIQIGLGSNEQYF	TGTGCCAGCAGCTTGGGATATATCCAAATCGGTCTTGGGTCGAACGAGCAGTACTTC
TRBV12-3/TRBV12-4	TRBJ1-6	.	.	CASSSSESALHF	TGTGCCAGCAGTTCGTCGGAATCAGCCCTCCACTTT
TRBV28	TRBJ2-7	TRBD2	.	CASSFDPSGGSYEQYF	TGTGCCAGCAGTTTTGACCCGTCGGGGGGATCCTACGAGCAGTACTTC
TRBV20-1	TRBJ1-2	.	.	CSATDYGYTF	TGCAGTGCGACGGATTATGGCTACACCTTC
TRBV5-1	TRBJ2-7	.	.	CASSLEGGLSEQYF	TGCGCCAGCAGCTTGGAGGGGGGACTATCCGAGCAGTACTTC
TRBV19	TRBJ2-2	TRBD2	.	CASGLGGGTTGELFF	TGTGCCAGTGGTCTGGGCGGGGGTACGACCGGGGAGCTGTTTTTT
TRBV29-1	TRBJ1-2	TRBD1	many	CSVDLGTGLYGYTF	TGCAGCGTTGACCTGGGGACAGGGCTCTATGGCTACACCTTC
TRBV4-3	TRBJ2-7	TRBD2	many	CASSQDLNGRYYEQYF	TGCGCCAGCAGCCAAGATTTAAACGGGAGGTACTACGAGCAGTACTTC
TRBV5-6	TRBJ2-2	.	few	CASSLASILGGELFF	TGTGCCAGCAGCTTGGCGTCCATCCTAGGCGGGGAGCTGTTTTTT
TRBV12-3/TRBV12-4	TRBJ2-3	.	few	CASSPGTLGTDTQYF	TGTGCCAGCAGTCCCGGGACGCTCGGCACAGATACGCAGTATTTT